Presented here are 28 T cell receptor beta chains from one specimen sequenced in a study of T cell changes during pregnancy in multiple sclerosis. TCRdb's copy holds only in-frame clones and misses some; the assay was immunoSEQ multiplex PCR. Altogether 40,000 to 50,000 clones are present, 94% being singletons, with the ten largest covering less than 0.35%. Sample: CD4+ T cells from peripheral blood mononuclear cells, taken in the third trimester of pregnancy. These receptors were taken from a female donor with multiple sclerosis, enrolled in a pregnancy study.

The CDR3 sequence is CASRGQLNTEAFF. DNA of the CDR3: TGTGCCAGCAGAGGACAGCTGAACACTGAAGCTTTCTTT. The chain joins TRBV2 to TRBJ1-1; tentatively, D is TRBD1 (6 bases). The CDR3 extends over 13 amino acids. V was clipped by 6 bases and J by 0 bases, with 8 bases between them. The V gene's germline CDR1 is SNHLY and CDR2 FYNNEI.

This chain connects TRBV11-3 to TRBJ2-7; TRBD2 agrees at 14 bases. There are 15 residues in the CDR3. From germline, CDR1 is SGHNT and CDR2 YENEEA. The V gene end was trimmed by 3 bases and the J gene end by 2 bases; junction bases not matched to a gene: 0. The CDR3 is CASSLGLAGAYEQYF. CDR3 DNA: TGTGCCAGCAGCTTGGGACTAGCGGGGGCCTACGAGCAGTACTTC.

The chain recombines TRBV19 with TRBJ2-7; TRBD1 aligns across 8 bases. Germline trimming cut 5 bases from V and 0 bases from J; bases unmatched to any gene: 12. This CDR3 is 17 amino acids long. Looked up from germline, CDR1 is LNHDA and CDR2 is SQIVND (reference sequence). The CDR3 sequence is CASSGRTGSIGSYEQYF. The CDR3 nucleotides are TGTGCCAGTAGTGGGAGGACAGGGTCAATTGGCTCCTACGAGCAGTACTTC.

In this sample, this clone turned up once. The chain couples TRBV18 to TRBJ2-1; D is ambiguous. The V gene's germline CDR1 is KGHSH and CDR2 LQKENI. The ends were cut back, 2 bases at V and 8 bases at J, with 7 bases in the middle. The CDR3 contains 12 residues. Written as DNA, the CDR3 is TGTGCCAGCTCACCAGTGCGCGATGAGCAGTTCTTC. Translating gives CASSPVRDEQFF.

The chain combines TRBV7-9 with TRBJ1-1, with 7 bases identical to TRBD1. Per germline, CDR1 SEHNR and CDR2 FQNEAQ (reference sequence). CDR3 length equals 13 residues. V lost 6 bases and J lost 0; bases outside the gene matches: 1. The CDR3 nucleotides read TGTGCCAGCAGGGGACAGATGAACACTGAAGCTTTCTTT. Translation gives CASRGQMNTEAFF.

The chain is built from TRBV13 and TRBJ2-5; 11 nucleotides line up with TRBD2. Germline assignment: CDR1 PRHDT and CDR2 FYEKMQ (reference sequence). The J segment lost 5 bases and the V segment lost 3 bases, leaving 14 bases of the junction unmatched. CDR3 length: 18 residues. The CDR3, as DNA: TGTGCCAGCAGCTTCAAACACCCGACTAGCGGGATTCGGGAGACCCAGTACTTC. Amino acid sequence: CASSFKHPTSGIRETQYF.

The rearrangement links TRBV4-3 to TRBJ2-3; D is possibly TRBD2 (7 bases). Germline V gives CDR1 LGHNA, CDR2 YSLEER. V was cut by 0 bases and J by 6 bases, with 13 bases left in between. The CDR3 contains 15 residues. CDR3 loop: CASSQDWGGSDTQYF. The CDR3 nucleotides read TGCGCCAGCAGCCAAGACTGGGGGGGCTCGGATACGCAGTATTTT.

The chain combines TRBV5-6 with TRBJ2-2, with TRBD1 matching 7 bases. Germline lookup yields CDR1 SGHDT and CDR2 YYEEEE. The CDR3 length is 16 residues. The junction had 4 bases not matched to a gene; V was cut back by 0 bases and J by 2 bases. The CDR3 loop reads CASSLGAGGNTGELFF. CDR3 in DNA: TGTGCCAGCAGCTTGGGCGCAGGGGGTAACACCGGGGAGCTGTTTTTT.

The V and J genes are TRBV5-4 and TRBJ2-2, with 7 bases that match TRBD1. The CDR3 consists of 16 residues. Looked up from germline, CDR1 is SGHNT and CDR2 is YYREEE (reference sequence). Trimming cost V 4 bases and J 0 bases; bases outside gene matches: 6. CDR3 in amino acids: CASSPGQGANTGELFF. The CDR3, as DNA: TGTGCCAGCAGCCCCGGGCAGGGGGCGAACACCGGGGAGCTGTTTTTT.

In DNA form, the CDR3 reads TGTGCCAGTAGTTCGCGGACTACGGATGAGCAGTTCTTC. Protein product: CASSSRTTDEQFF. The chain is built from TRBV19 and TRBJ2-1; possibly TRBD2 for D (6 bases). From germline, CDR1 is LNHDA and CDR2 SQIVND (reference sequence). The CDR3 is 13 amino acids. V was shortened by 5 bases and J by 8 bases, with 13 bases between the two germline ends.

The J gene is TRBJ1-4, the V gene TRBV7-9; D gene unclear. Trimming took off 1 base at V and 7 bases at J, with 7 bases between the two ends. Germline assignment: CDR1 SEHNR and CDR2 FQNEAQ (reference sequence). The CDR3 spans 13 residues. This chain's CDR3 is CASSLDRSEKLFF. The CDR3 coding sequence is TGTGCCAGCAGCTTAGACAGATCTGAAAAACTGTTTTTT.

The chain links TRBV6-6 to TRBJ2-5; TRBD1 aligns across 7 bases. The J segment lost 2 bases and the V segment lost 7 bases, leaving 4 bases of the junction unmatched. The CDR3 covers 13 residues. Germline V lookup: CDR1 MNHNY, CDR2 SVGAGI (reference sequence). CDR3 residues: CASKQGSQETQYF. The DNA for the CDR3 is TGTGCCAGCAAACAGGGGTCGCAAGAGACCCAGTACTTC.

The chain employs TRBV18 and TRBJ2-7, with 10 bases that match TRBD2. After removal of 8 bases from V and 0 bases from J, the junction contained 10 bases not matched to a gene. The CDR3 is 16 residues long. The germline CDR1 and CDR2 sequences are KGHSH and LQKENI. This chain's CDR3 is CASAELLAGRSYEQYF. In DNA, the CDR3 is TGTGCCAGCGCAGAGTTACTAGCGGGGCGCTCCTACGAGCAGTACTTC.

V and J are TRBV18 and TRBJ1-2; D is perhaps TRBD1 (6 bases). This CDR3 is built from 13 residues. The ends were cut back, 3 bases at V and 4 bases at J, with 9 bases in the middle. Germline CDR1 reads KGHSH; CDR2 reads LQKENI. CDR3 sequence (DNA): TGTGCCAGCTCACCGGACAGAGTCTATGGCTACACCTTC. It yields the protein CASSPDRVYGYTF.

The chain joins TRBV7-2 to TRBJ2-6, with D possibly TRBD2 on 6 matching bases. V was shortened by 2 bases and J by 0 bases, with 11 bases between the two germline ends. Germline loops: CDR1 SGHTA, CDR2 FQGNSA. This CDR3 has 17 amino acids. The CDR3 loop is CASSLSGSSSGANVLTF. CDR3 DNA: TGTGCCAGCAGCTTAAGCGGGTCCAGCTCTGGGGCCAACGTCCTGACTTTC.

The chain joins TRBV5-4 to TRBJ1-6; possible D gene TRBD1, 5 bases. Germline V lookup: CDR1 SGHNT, CDR2 YYREEE (reference sequence). The V end was cut by 5 bases, the J end by 9 bases, with 9 bases between. The CDR3 has 12 residues. The CDR3 is CASRSDISPLHF. The CDR3 DNA is TGTGCCAGCAGATCGGACATTTCACCCCTCCACTTT. Together with reference TRBV5-4 and TRBJ1-6, the CDR3 gives the full variable domain: ETGVTQSPTHLIKTRGQQVTLRCSSQSGHNTVSWYQQALGQGPQFIFQYYREEENGRGNFPPRFSGLQFPNYSSELNVNALELDDSALYLCASRSDISPLHFGNGTRLTVT.

V usage is TRBV5-1 and J usage is TRBJ1-1, with 9 bases matching TRBD1. Germline CDR1 and CDR2: SGHRS and YFSETQ. Unmatched junction bases numbered 6, after V lost 2 bases and J lost 4 bases. The CDR3 consists of 15 residues. CDR3 residues: CASSFQQGAITEAFF. The CDR3 DNA is TGCGCCAGCAGCTTCCAACAGGGGGCGATCACTGAAGCTTTCTTT.

V and J are TRBV7-9 and TRBJ2-3; 13 nucleotides agree with TRBD2. CDR1 SEHNR and CDR2 FQNEAQ come from the germline V gene (reference sequence). This CDR3 is built from 16 residues. V trimming: 4 bases; J trimming: 10 bases; junction bases outside the gene matches: 11. In DNA form, the CDR3 reads TGTGCCAGCAGCTCCCCGGGACTAGCGGGGCTGACCCCGCAGTATTTT. This translates into CASSSPGLAGLTPQYF.

The table lists this clone with a few counts. The chain combines TRBV4-3 with TRBJ2-2; TRBD1 agrees at 8 bases. Trimming at V came to 4 bases and at J to 7 bases, leaving 5 bases not matched to a gene. Germline V CDR1 and CDR2: LGHNA, YSLEER. The CDR3 covers 14 residues. CDR3 residues: CASSLQGANGELFF. CDR3 in DNA: TGCGCCAGCAGCCTCCAGGGGGCGAACGGGGAGCTGTTTTTT.

The rearrangement uses TRBV27 and TRBJ2-7; 9 positions match TRBD1. Losses at the gene ends were 4 bases for V and 4 bases for J; bases not matched to a gene: 8. The CDR3 is 15 residues long. CDR1 is MNHEY, CDR2 SMNVEV, per germline (reference sequence). DNA of the CDR3: TGTGCCAGCAGTTCCCCGGACAGGGGAGGATACGAGCAGTACTTC. This translates into CASSSPDRGGYEQYF.

The CDR3 DNA sequence: TGTGCCAGCAGCTTGGGTCCGACAGGCAATAGCAATCAGCCCCAGCATTTT. This encodes CASSLGPTGNSNQPQHF. V and J are TRBV5-4 and TRBJ1-5, with a possible D match to TRBD1 (6 bases). CDR1 is SGHNT and CDR2 is YYREEE in the germline V gene (reference sequence). V was shortened by 0 bases and J by 0 bases, with 13 bases between the two germline ends. This CDR3 is built from 17 residues.

Only a few counts were recorded for this clone. This sequence joins TRBV21-1 and TRBJ1-5. TRBV21-1 is a listed pseudogene. The CDR3 loop spans 15 amino acids. The chain's CDR3 is CASRAGQGGNQPQHF. The CDR3 DNA reads TGTGCCAGCAGGGCGGGGCAGGGAGGCAATCAGCCCCAGCATTTT.

The CDR3 protein is CASSFDGPGTGYGYTF. The DNA of the CDR3 is TGTGCCAGCAGCTTCGACGGTCCGGGGACAGGGTACGGCTACACCTTC. The chain is built from TRBV7-3 and TRBJ1-2; TRBD1 matches 9 bases. The J segment lost 8 bases and the V segment lost 3 bases, leaving 13 bases of the junction unmatched. The V gene's germline CDR1 is SGHTA and CDR2 FQGTGA. This CDR3 has 16 residues.

The chain uses TRBV28 and TRBJ2-1, with 13 bases matching TRBD2. The CDR3 has 21 residues. From germline, CDR1 is MDHEN and CDR2 SYDVKM. Trimming took 5 bases from V and 0 from J; bases not matched to a gene: 16. The DNA of the CDR3 is TGTGCCAGCAGTGACAATAAACTAGCGGGAGGGCCCAGGAGCTCCTACAATGAGCAGTTCTTC. Translating gives CASSDNKLAGGPRSSYNEQFF. The entire variable domain, with the rest obtained from reference TRBV28 and TRBJ2-1, is as follows: DVKVTQSSRYLVKRTGEKVFLECVQDMDHENMFWYRQDPGLGLRLIYFSYDVKMKEKGDIPEGYSVSREKKERFSLILESASTNQTSMYLCASSDNKLAGGPRSSYNEQFFGPGTRLTVL.

J is TRBJ2-7 and V is TRBV6-5, with 7 positions matching TRBD1. The CDR3 has 15 amino acids. Germline V gene lookup returns CDR1 MNHEY and CDR2 SVGAGI. The V and J ends lost 8 bases and 5 bases, in that order; junction bases with no gene match: 15. CDR3 DNA sequence: TGTGCCAGCGGATCACAGGGGCCGCGGAGCGACGAGCAGTACTTC. Translating gives CASGSQGPRSDEQYF.

The rearrangement links TRBV7-2 to TRBJ2-3; 9 bases are a match to TRBD2. The V and J ends lost 6 bases and 1 base, in that order; junction bases with no gene match: 11. Germline V gives CDR1 SGHTA, CDR2 FQGNSA. The CDR3 spans 17 residues. The CDR3 DNA follows: TGTGCCAGCAGTGCAAGTCCTAGCGGGATGGGCACAGATACGCAGTATTTT. This codes for CASSASPSGMGTDTQYF.

Regarding this clone: Relative to the germline gene, one junction end is altered; a read error may explain this. V usage is TRBV29-1 and J usage is TRBJ1-2, with TRBD1 matching over 11 bases. The germline V gene encodes CDR1 SQVTM and CDR2 ANQGSEA. This CDR3 has 13 amino acids. The CDR3 loop is CSVGRDRGYDYTF. CDR3 coding DNA: TGCAGCGTTGGCCGGGACAGGGGGTATGACTACACCTTC. The full variable domain, rest sourced from reference TRBV29-1 and TRBJ1-2, is SAVISQKPSRDICQRGTSLTIQCQVDSQVTMMFWYRQQPGQSLTLIATANQGSEATYESGFVIDKFPISRPNLTFSTLTVSNMSPEDSSIYLCSVGRDRGYDYTFGSGTRLTVV.

The V gene is TRBV18, the J gene TRBJ2-4, with D possibly being TRBD1 (6 bases). Germline CDR1 KGHSH, CDR2 LQKENI. The CDR3 consists of 16 residues. Trimming cost V 3 bases and J 5 bases, with 17 bases left between them. In nucleotides, the CDR3 is TGTGCCAGCTCACCTCCCGGCCAGGGGCACCAAAACATTCAGTACTTC. Translating gives CASSPPGQGHQNIQYF.